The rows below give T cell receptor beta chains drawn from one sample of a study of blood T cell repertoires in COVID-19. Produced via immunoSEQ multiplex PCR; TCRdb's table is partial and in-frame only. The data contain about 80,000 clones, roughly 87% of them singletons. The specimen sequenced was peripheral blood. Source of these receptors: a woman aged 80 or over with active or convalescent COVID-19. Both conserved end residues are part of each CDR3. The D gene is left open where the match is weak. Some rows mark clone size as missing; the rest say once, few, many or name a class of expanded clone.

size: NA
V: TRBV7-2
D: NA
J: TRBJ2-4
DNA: TGTGCCAGCAGCGAACTATCCGGGAGAAACATTCAGTACTTC
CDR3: CASSELSGRNIQYF

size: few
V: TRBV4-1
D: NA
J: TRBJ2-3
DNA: TGCGCCAGCAGCCAAGAACCCAGGGATCCAGATACGCAGTATTTT
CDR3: CASSQEPRDPDTQYF

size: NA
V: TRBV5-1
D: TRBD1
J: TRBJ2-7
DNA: TGCGCCAGCAGCCCGGGACAGGGGGCCTACGAGCAGTACTTC
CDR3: CASSPGQGAYEQYF

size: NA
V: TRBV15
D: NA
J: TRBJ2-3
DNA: TGTGCCACCAGCAGGGAAAGACTCACTAGTAAGACAGATACGCAGTATTTT
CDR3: CATSRERLTSKTDTQYF

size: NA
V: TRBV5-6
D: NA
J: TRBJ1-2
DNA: TGTGCCAGCAGCTTGGATATCAGCTATGGCTACACCTTC
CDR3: CASSLDISYGYTF

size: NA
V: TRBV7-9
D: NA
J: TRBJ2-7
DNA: TGTGCCAGCAGCCTCCACGGATCAGGAGGCGACGAGCAGTACTTC
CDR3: CASSLHGSGGDEQYF

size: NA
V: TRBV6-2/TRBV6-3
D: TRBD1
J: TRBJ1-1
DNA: TGTGCCAGCAGCCTACAGGGGGGAACTGAAGCTTTCTTT
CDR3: CASSLQGGTEAFF

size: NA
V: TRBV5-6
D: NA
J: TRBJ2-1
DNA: TGTGCCAGCAGCTGGGACATAACCTACAATGAGCAGTTCTTC
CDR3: CASSWDITYNEQFF

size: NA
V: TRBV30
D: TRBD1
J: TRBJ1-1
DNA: TGTGCCCGAAGGGGGACAGCATTATCTGAAGCTTTCTTT
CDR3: CARRGTALSEAFF

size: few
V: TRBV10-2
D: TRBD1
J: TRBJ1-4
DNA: TGCGCCAGCAGAGGGACAGGGGGCGGTATAAATGAAAAACTGTTTTTT
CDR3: CASRGTGGGINEKLFF

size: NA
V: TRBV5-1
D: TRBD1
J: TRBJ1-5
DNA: TGCGCCAGCAGCTTAGGGGCAGGGGGCTCCAATCAGCCCCAGCATTTT
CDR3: CASSLGAGGSNQPQHF

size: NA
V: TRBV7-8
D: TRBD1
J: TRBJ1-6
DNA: TGTGCCAGCAGCTCGGACAGGTGGGGCTCACCCCTCCACTTT
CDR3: CASSSDRWGSPLHF

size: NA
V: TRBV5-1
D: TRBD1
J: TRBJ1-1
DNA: TGCGCCAGCAGCCCGACAGGGGTAAACACTGAAGCTTTCTTT
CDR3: CASSPTGVNTEAFF

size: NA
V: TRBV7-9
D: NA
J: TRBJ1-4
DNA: TGTGCCAGCAGCCCCCCCGGGAAGGCAACTAATGAAAAACTGTTTTTT
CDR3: CASSPPGKATNEKLFF

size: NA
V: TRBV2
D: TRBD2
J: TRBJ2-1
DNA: TGTGCCAGCAGGATAGCGGGAAAGACGAATGAGCAGTTCTTC
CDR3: CASRIAGKTNEQFF

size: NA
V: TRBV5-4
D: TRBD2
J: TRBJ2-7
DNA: TGTGCCAGCAGCTTGGTGAGCGGGGCCCCCTACGAGCAGTACTTC
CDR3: CASSLVSGAPYEQYF

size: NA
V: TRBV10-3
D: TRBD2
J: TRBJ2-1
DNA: TGTGCCATCAGTGGCGACGGGACTAGCGGGGGGCGCTCCTACAATGAGCAGTTCTTC
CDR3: CAISGDGTSGGRSYNEQFF

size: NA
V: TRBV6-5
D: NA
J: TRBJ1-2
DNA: TGTGCCAGCAGTCGCCCGGGGGGGGGAGGCTATGGCTACACCTTC
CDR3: CASSRPGGGGYGYTF

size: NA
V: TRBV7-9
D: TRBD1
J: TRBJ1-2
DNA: TGTGCCAGCAGGCAAGGGGGCGCACGGTATGGCTACACCTTC
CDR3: CASRQGGARYGYTF

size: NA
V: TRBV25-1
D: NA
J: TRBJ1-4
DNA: TGTGCCAGCAGTGAATTGGCCAAAACCAATGAAAAACTGTTTTTT
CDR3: CASSELAKTNEKLFF

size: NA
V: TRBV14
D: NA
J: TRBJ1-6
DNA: TGTGCCAGCAGCCAAGTTCCGGGCTCCTATAATTCACCCCTCCACTTT
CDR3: CASSQVPGSYNSPLHF

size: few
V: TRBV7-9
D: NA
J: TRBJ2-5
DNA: TGTGCCAGCTCAAGATCCGCTACGCGGGGAGAGACCCAGTACTTC
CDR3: CASSRSATRGETQYF

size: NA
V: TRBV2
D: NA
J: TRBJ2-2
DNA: TGTGCCAGCACCGAAGGGAGGACCAGGGAGCTGTTTTTT
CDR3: CASTEGRTRELFF

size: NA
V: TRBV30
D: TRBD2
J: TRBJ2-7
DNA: TGTGCCTGGAGACGCCTAGCGGGAGGCCCCTCCTACGAGCAGTACTTC
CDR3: CAWRRLAGGPSYEQYF

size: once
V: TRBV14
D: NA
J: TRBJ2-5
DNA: TGTGCCAGCAGCCAAGGATGGGGACACCGTCAAGAGACCCAGTACTTC
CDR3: CASSQGWGHRQETQYF

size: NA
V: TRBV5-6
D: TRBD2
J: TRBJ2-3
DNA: TGTGCCAGCAGCTTTAGCGGGAGGGCCATAGATACGCAGTATTTT
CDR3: CASSFSGRAIDTQYF

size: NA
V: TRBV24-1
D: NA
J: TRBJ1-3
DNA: TGTGCCACCAGTGATCCCCGGGAGGGCTCTGGAAACACCATATATTTT
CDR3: CATSDPREGSGNTIYF

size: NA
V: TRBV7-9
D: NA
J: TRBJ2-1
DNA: TGTGCCAGCACCCGGGGCTCCTACAATGAGCAGTTCTTC
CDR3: CASTRGSYNEQFF

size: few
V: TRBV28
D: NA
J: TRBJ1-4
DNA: TGTGCCACCCGCACCGGGGAGGAAAAACTGTTTTTT
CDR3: CATRTGEEKLFF

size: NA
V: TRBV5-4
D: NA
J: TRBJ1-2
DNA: TGTGCCAGCAGCTTGGGAGGAGGACTGGGGGGCTATGGCTACACCTTC
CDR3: CASSLGGGLGGYGYTF

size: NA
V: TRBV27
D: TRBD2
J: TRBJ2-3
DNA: TGTGCCAGCAGTTTAAGTCTAGCGGGATCAGATACGCAGTATTTT
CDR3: CASSLSLAGSDTQYF

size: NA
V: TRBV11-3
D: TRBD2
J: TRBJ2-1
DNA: TGTGCCAGCAGCTCCCCCGGGACTAGCTACAATGAGCAGTTCTTC
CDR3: CASSSPGTSYNEQFF

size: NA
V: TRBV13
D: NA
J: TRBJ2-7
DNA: TGTGCCAGCAGCTTCGCGGGGCCTTTCGAGCAGTACTTC
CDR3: CASSFAGPFEQYF

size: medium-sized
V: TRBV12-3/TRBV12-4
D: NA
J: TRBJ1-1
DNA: TGTGCCAGCAGTTTCTCCAGGGCCACTGAAGCTTTCTTT
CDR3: CASSFSRATEAFF

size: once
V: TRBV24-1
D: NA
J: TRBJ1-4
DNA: TGTGCCACCAGTGATTTGCATGGAGGTGAAAAACTGTTTTTT
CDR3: CATSDLHGGEKLFF

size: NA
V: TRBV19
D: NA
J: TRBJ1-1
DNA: TGTGCCAGTAGTATCCCCCTTTCGCGGAAAATGAACACTGAAGCTTTCTTT
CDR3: CASSIPLSRKMNTEAFF